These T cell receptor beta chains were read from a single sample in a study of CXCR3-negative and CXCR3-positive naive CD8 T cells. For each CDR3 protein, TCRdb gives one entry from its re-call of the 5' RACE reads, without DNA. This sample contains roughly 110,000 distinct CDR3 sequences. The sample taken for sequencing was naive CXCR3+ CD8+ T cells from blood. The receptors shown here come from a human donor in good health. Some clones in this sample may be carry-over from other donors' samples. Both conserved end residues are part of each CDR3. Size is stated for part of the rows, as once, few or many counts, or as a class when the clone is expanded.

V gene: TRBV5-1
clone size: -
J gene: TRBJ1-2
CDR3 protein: CASSLDPLRGVNYGYTF

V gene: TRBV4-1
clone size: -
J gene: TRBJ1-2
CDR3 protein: CASSQETGAGYTF

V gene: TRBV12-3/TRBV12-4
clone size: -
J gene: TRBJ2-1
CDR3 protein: CASSQGTAPEQFF

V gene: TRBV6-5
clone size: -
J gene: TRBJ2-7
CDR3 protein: CASSVRGASHEQYF

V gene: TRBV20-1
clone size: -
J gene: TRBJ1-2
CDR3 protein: CSARDGDRGVANYGYTF

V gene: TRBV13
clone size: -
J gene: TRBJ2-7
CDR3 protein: CASSFSGRGYEQYF

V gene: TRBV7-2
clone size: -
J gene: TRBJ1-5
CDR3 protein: CASSTLDSNQPQHF

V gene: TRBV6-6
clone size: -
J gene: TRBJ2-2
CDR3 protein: CASSPSGAGELFF

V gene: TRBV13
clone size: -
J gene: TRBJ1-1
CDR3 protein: CASSLIRGGTEAFF

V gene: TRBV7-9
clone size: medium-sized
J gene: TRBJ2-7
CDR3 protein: CASSPGTSYEQYF

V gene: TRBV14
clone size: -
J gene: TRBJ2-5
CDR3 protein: CASSQDKRAATRETQYF

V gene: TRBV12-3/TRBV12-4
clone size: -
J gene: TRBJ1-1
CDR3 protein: CASTWGGATEAFF

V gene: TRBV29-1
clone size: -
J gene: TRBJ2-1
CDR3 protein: CSVEGVNNEQFF

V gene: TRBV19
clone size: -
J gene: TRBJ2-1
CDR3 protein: CASSPAGLWNEQFF

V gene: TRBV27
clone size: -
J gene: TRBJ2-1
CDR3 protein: CASSPWDFLSSYNEQFF

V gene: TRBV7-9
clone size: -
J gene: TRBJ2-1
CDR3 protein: CASSLTGPNEQFF

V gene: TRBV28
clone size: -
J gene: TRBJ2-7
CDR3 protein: CASSFSGNYEQYF

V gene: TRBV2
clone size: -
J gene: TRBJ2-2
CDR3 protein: CARGTGSSTGELFF

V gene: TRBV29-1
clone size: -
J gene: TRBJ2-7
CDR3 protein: CGVGSRGGEQYF

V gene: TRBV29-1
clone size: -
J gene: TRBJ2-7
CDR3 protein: CSVEVRERYEQYF

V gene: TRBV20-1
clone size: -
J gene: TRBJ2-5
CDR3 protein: CSARALGLETQYF

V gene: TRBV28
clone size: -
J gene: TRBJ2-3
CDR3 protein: CASRSGTSGGPGTQYF

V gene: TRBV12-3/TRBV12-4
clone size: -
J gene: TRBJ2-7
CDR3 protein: CASSLVASGGYEQYF

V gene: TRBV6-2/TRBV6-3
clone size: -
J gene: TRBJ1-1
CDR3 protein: CASSFLWNTEAFF

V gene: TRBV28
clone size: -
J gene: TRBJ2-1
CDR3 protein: CASRPRSWGSSYNEQFF

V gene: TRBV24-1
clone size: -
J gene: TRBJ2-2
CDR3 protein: CATSDPTEDNTGELFF

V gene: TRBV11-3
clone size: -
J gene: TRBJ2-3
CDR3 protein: CASSSKGEGPTDTQYF

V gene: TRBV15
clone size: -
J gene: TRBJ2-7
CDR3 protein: CATSLGQGPYEQYF

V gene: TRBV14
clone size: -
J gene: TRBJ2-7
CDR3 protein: CASSQVGQGPYEQYF

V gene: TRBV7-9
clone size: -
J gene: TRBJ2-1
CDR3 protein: CASSLGYRETYNEQFF

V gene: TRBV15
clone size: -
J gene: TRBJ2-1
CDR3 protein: CATSSLAGGEQFF

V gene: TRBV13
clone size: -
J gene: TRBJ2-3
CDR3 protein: CASSTRPDTQYF

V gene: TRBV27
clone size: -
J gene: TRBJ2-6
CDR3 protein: CASSFLTGPLAGANVLTF

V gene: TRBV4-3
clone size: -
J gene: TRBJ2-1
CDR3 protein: CASSLDSGPLNEQFF

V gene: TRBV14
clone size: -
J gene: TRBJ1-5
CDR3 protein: CASSQGSQPQHF

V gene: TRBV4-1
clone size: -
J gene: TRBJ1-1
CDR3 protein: CASSQVGETEAFF

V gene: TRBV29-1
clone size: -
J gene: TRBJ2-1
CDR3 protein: CSAPLISSSYYNEQFF

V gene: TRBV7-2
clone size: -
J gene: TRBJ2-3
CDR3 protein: CASSYGAADTQYF

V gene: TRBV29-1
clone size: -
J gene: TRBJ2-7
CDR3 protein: CSVVRGDYEQYF

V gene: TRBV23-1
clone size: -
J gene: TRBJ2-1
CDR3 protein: CASSRGRTAYNEQFF